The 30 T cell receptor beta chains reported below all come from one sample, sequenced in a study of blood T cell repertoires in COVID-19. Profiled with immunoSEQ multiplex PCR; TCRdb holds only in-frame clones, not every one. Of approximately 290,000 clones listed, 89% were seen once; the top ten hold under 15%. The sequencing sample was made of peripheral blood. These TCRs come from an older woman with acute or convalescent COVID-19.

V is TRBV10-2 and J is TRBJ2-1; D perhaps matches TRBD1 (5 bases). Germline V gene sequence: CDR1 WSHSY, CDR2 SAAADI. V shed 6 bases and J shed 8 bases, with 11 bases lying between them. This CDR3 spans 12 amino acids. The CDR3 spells CASSPLGDEQFF. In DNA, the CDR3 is TGCGCCAGCAGCCCCTTAGGGGATGAGCAGTTCTTC.

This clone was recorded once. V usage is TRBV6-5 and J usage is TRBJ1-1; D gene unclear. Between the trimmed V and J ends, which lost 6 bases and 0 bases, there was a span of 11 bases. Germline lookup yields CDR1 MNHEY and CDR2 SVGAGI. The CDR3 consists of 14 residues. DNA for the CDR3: TGTGCCAGCAGGCGGGGAGACATGAACACTGAAGCTTTCTTT. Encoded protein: CASRRGDMNTEAFF.

CDR3 DNA sequence: TGTGCCAGCAGTGCCCCTAGTTCGATTATGAACACTGAAGCTTTCTTT. Amino acids: CASSAPSSIMNTEAFF. The J gene is TRBJ1-1, the V gene TRBV6-1; unclear D gene. The CDR3 spans 16 residues. CDR1 is MNHNS, CDR2 SASEGT, per germline. The V end was cut by 4 bases, the J end by 0 bases, with 15 bases between.

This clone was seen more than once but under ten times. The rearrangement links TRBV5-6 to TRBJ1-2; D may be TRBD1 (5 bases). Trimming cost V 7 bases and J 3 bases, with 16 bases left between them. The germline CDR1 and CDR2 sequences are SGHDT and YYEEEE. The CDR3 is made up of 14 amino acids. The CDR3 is CASAPPQGYYGYTF. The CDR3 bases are TGTGCCAGCGCCCCCCCCCAGGGATACTATGGCTACACCTTC.

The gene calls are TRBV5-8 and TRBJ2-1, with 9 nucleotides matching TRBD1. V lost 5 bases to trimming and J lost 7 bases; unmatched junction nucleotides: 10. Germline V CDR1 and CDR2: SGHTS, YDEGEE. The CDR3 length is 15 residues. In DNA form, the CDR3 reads TGTGCCAGCAGGTCCACAGGGGGCGGTCGGAATGAGCAGTTCTTC. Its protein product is CASRSTGGGRNEQFF. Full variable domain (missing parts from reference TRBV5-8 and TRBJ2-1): EAGVTQSPTHLIKTRGQQATLRCSPISGHTSVYWYQQALGLGLQFLLWYDEGEERNRGNFPPRFSGRQFPNYSSELNVNALELEDSALYLCASRSTGGGRNEQFFGPGTRLTVL.

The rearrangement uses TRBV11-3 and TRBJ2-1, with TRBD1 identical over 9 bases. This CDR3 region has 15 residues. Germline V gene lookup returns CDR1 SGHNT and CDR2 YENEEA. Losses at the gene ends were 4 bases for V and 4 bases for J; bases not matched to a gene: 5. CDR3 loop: CASSWGQGQYNEQFF. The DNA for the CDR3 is TGTGCCAGCAGCTGGGGACAGGGTCAATACAATGAGCAGTTCTTC. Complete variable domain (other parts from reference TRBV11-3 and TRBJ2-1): EAGVVQSPRYKIIEKKQPVAFWCNPISGHNTLYWYLQNLGQGPELLIRYENEEAVDDSQLPKDRFSAERLKGVDSTLKIQPAELGDSAVYLCASSWGQGQYNEQFFGPGTRLTVL.

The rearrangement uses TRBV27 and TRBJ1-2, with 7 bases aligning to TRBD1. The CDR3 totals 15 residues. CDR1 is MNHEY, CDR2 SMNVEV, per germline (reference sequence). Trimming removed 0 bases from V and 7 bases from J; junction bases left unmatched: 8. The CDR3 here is CASSLSRQGMSGYTF. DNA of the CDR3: TGTGCCAGCAGTTTATCAAGACAGGGTATGAGTGGCTACACCTTC.

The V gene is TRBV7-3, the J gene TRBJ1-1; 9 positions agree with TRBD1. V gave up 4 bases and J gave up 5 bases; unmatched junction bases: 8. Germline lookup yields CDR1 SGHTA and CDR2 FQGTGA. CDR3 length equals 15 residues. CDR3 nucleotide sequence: TGTGCCAGCAGCTCAGGGACAGGGAGAGGAACTGAAGCTTTCTTT. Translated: CASSSGTGRGTEAFF.

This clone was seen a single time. CDR3 protein: CASSFTGGNQPQHF. The CDR3 bases are TGTGCCAGCAGTTTCACAGGGGGAAATCAGCCCCAGCATTTT. This chain uses TRBV7-2 with TRBJ1-5; 8 bases are a match to TRBD1. CDR1 and CDR2 (germline): SGHTA, FQGNSA. CDR3 length equals 14 residues. Trimming cost V 6 bases and J 4 bases; bases outside gene matches: 5.

CDR3 loop: CASSLSAGAFNQPQHF. The CDR3 nucleotides are TGTGCCAGCAGTTTATCCGCAGGGGCCTTCAATCAGCCCCAGCATTTT. The genes are TRBV27 and TRBJ1-5; D might be TRBD1 (6 bases). The CDR3 runs to 16 residues. V lost 0 bases and J 3 bases, leaving 12 bases between the germline ends. Germline assignment: CDR1 MNHEY and CDR2 SMNVEV (reference sequence).

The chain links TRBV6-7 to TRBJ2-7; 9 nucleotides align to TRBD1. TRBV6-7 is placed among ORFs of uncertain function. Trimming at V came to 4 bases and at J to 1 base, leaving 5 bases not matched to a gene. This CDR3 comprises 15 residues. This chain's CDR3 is CASSLAGTGSYEQYF. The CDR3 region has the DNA TGTGCCAGCAGTTTGGCCGGGACAGGGTCCTACGAGCAGTACTTC.

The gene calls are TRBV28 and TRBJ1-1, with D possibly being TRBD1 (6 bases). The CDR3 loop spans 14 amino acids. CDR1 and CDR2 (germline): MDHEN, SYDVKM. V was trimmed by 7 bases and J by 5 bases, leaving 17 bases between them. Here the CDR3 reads CASTLGQGLTEAFF. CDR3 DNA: TGTGCCAGCACCTTGGGGCAGGGGTTAACTGAAGCTTTCTTT.

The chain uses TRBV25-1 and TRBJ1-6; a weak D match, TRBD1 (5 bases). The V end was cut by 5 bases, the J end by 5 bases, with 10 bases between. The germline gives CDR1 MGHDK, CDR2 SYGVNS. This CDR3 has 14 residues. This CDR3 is CASSNLQDNSPLHF. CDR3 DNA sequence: TGTGCCAGCAGTAATCTACAGGATAATTCACCCCTCCACTTT.

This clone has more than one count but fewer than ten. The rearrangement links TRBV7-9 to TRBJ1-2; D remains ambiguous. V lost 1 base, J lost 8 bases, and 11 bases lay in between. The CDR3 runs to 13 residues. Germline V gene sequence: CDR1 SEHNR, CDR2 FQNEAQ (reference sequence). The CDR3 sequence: CASSLGGDEGYTF. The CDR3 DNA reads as TGTGCCAGCAGCTTAGGCGGGGATGAGGGCTACACCTTC.

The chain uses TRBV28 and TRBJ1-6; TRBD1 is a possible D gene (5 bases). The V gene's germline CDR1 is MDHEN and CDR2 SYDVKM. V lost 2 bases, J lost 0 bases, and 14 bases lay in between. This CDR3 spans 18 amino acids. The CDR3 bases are TGTGCCAGCAGTTTAGGCCAGGGAGGGTTCTCCTATAATTCACCCCTCCACTTT. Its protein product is CASSLGQGGFSYNSPLHF.

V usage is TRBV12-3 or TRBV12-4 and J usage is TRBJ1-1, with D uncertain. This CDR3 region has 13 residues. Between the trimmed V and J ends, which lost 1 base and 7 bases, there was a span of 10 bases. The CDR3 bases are TGTGCCAGCAGTTTAGGGGCTAGCGGTGAAGCTTTCTTT. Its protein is CASSLGASGEAFF.

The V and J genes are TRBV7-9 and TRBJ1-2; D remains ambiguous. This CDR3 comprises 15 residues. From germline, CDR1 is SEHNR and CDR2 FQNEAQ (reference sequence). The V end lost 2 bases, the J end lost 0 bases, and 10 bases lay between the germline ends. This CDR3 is CASSLMNLANYGYTF. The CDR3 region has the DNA TGTGCCAGCAGCTTAATGAACCTAGCTAACTATGGCTACACCTTC.

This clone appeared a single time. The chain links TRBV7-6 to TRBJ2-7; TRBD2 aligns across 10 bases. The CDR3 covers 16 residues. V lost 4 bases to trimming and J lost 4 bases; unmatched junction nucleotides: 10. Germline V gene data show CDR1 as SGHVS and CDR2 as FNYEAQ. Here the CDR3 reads CASSSRLAGDEYEQYF. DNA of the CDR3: TGTGCCAGCAGCTCGCGGCTAGCGGGGGATGAATACGAGCAGTACTTC. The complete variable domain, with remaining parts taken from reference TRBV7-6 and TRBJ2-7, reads GAGVSQSPRYKVTKRGQDVALRCDPISGHVSLYWYRQALGQGPEFLTYFNYEAQQDKSGLPNDRFSAERPEGSISTLTIQRTEQRDSAMYRCASSSRLAGDEYEQYFGPGTRLTVT.

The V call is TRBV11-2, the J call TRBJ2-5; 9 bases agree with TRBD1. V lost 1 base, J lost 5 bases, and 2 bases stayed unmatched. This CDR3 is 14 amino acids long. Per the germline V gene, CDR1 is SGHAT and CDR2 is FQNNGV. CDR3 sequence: CASSLGQGGETQYF. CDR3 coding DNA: TGTGCCAGCAGCTTAGGACAGGGGGGGGAGACCCAGTACTTC.

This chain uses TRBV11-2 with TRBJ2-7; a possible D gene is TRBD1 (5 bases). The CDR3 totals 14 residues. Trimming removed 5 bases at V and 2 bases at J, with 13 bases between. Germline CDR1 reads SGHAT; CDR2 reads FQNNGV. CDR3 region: CASSPQAGTYEQYF. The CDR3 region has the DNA TGTGCCAGCAGCCCCCAGGCAGGGACCTACGAGCAGTACTTC.

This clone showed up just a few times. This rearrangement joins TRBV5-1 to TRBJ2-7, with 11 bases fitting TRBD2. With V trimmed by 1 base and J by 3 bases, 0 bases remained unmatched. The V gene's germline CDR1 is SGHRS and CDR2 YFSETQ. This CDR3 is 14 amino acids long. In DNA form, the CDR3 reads TGCGCCAGCAGCTTGACTAGCGGGAGCTACGAGCAGTACTTC. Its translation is CASSLTSGSYEQYF.

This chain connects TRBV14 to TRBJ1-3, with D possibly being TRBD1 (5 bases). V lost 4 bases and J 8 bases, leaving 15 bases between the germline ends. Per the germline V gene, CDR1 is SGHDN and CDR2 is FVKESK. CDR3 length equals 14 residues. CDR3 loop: CASSRQQTLDTIYF. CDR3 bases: TGTGCCAGCAGCCGACAGCAAACCCTGGACACCATATATTTT.

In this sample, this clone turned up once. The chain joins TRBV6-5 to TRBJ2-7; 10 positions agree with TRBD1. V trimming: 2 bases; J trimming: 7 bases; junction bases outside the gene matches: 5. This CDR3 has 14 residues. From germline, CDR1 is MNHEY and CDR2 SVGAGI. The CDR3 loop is CASSYGTGEEEQYF. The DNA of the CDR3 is TGTGCCAGCAGTTACGGGACAGGGGAGGAAGAGCAGTACTTC.

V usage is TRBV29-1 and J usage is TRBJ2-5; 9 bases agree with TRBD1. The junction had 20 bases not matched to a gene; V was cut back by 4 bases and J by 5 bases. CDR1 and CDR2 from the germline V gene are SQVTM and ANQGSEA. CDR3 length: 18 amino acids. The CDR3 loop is CSVVRDRDYYRREETQYF. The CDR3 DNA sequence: TGCAGCGTTGTGCGGGACAGGGACTACTATAGGCGGGAGGAGACCCAGTACTTC.

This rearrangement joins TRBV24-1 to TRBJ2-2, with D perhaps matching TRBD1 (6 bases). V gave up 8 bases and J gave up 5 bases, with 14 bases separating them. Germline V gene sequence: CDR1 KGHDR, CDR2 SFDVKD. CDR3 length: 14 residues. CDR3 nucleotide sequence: TGTGCCACCAAGACCACAGGGCGGACCGGGGAGCTGTTTTTT. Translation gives CATKTTGRTGELFF.

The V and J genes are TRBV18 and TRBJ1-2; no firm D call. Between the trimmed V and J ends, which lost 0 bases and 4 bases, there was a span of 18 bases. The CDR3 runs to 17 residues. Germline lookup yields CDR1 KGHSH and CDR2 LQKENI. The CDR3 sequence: CASSPPSSTSGSYGYTF. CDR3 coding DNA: TGTGCCAGCTCACCACCTAGTTCGACCAGTGGGAGCTATGGCTACACCTTC. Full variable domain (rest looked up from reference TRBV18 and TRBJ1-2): NAGVMQNPRHLVRRRGQEARLRCSPMKGHSHVYWYRQLPEEGLKFMVYLQKENIIDESGMPKERFSAEFPKEGPSILRIQQVVRGDSAAYFCASSPPSSTSGSYGYTFGSGTRLTVV.

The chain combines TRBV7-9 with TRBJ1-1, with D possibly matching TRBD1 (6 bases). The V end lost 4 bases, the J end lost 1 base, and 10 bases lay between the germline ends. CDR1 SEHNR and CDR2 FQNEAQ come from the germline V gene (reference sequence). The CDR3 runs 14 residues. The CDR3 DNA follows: TGTGCCAGCAGCTCCACGACAGGGAACACTGAAGCTTTCTTT. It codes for CASSSTTGNTEAFF.

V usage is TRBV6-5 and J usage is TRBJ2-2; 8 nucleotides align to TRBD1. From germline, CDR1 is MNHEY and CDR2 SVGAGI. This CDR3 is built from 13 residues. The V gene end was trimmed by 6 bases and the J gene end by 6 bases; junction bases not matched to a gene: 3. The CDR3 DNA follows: TGTGCCAGCAGAGGACAGGGACCCGGGGAGCTGTTTTTT. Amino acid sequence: CASRGQGPGELFF.

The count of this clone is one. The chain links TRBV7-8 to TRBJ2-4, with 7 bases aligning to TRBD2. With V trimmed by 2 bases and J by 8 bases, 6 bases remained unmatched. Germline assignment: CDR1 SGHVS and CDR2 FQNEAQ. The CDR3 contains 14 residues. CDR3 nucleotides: TGTGCCAGCAGCTTACGGTGGGGAGGGGACATTCAGTACTTC. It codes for CASSLRWGGDIQYF.

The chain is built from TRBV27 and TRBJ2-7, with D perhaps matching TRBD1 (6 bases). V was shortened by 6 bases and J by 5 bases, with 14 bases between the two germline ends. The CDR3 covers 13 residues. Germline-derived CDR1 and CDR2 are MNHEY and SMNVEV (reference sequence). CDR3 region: CASSPQGSNEQYF. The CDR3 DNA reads TGTGCCAGCAGCCCCCAGGGGAGCAACGAGCAGTACTTC.